The 20 T cell receptor beta chains reported below all come from one sample, sequenced in a study of blood T cell repertoires in COVID-19. Here immunoSEQ multiplex PCR was the method, and the copy in TCRdb shows in-frame clones only, minus some. The profile shows more than 60,000 clones, under 90% of them singletons. The sample was peripheral blood. The receptors shown here come from a middle-aged man with COVID-19, enrolled during active disease.

CDR3 protein: CASSYSGGSGELFF. CDR3 nucleotide sequence: TGTGCCAGCAGTTACTCCGGGGGGTCCGGGGAGCTGTTTTTT. V gene TRBV6-5 combines with J gene TRBJ2-2; the match to TRBD2 covers 7 bases. The CDR3 is 14 amino acids. Germline CDR1 MNHEY, CDR2 SVGAGI. V lost 0 bases to trimming and J lost 6 bases; unmatched junction nucleotides: 1.

The chain carries TRBV7-9 and TRBJ2-1; the D gene is possibly TRBD2 (6 bases). The V end was cut by 1 base, the J end by 6 bases, with 13 bases between. The CDR3 length is 15 residues. CDR1 is SEHNR and CDR2 is FQNEAQ in the germline V gene (reference sequence). CDR3 bases: TGTGCCAGCAGCTTAGAAGTGGTGGGGGGCAATGAGCAGTTCTTC. Translation gives CASSLEVVGGNEQFF.

The chain uses TRBV25-1 and TRBJ2-7, with a weak D call TRBD2 (6 bases). The CDR3 has 16 amino acids. V dropped 6 bases and J dropped 9 bases, with 27 bases sitting between them. In germline, CDR1 is MGHDK, CDR2 SYGVNS. The DNA of the CDR3 is TGTGCCAGCAGGTCCCCCGGGTCCACACCGGACTATGGGCAGTACTTC. Residues: CASRSPGSTPDYGQYF.

The rearrangement joins TRBV5-1 to TRBJ2-3; the match to TRBD2 covers 10 bases. After removal of 4 bases from V and 4 bases from J, the junction contained 3 bases not matched to a gene. Germline V gene data show CDR1 as SGHRS and CDR2 as YFSETQ. The CDR3 runs 14 residues. In DNA form, the CDR3 reads TGCGCCAGCAGCCAGGGACTAGCGCCAGATACGCAGTATTTT. Residues: CASSQGLAPDTQYF.

The chain combines TRBV28 with TRBJ1-2, with 7 bases matching TRBD1. This CDR3 has 13 residues. The V gene end was trimmed by 6 bases and the J gene end by 3 bases; junction bases not matched to a gene: 4. Germline loops: CDR1 MDHEN, CDR2 SYDVKM. CDR3 residues: CASREGTDYGYTF. CDR3 coding DNA: TGTGCCAGCAGAGAAGGGACAGACTATGGCTACACCTTC.

Written as DNA, the CDR3 is TGTGCCATCAGTGCGGGGCAGGGGGAAAATCAGCCCCAGCATTTT. This gives the protein CAISAGQGENQPQHF. The chain carries TRBV10-3 and TRBJ1-5; the match to TRBD1 covers 7 bases. Germline V CDR1 and CDR2: ENHRY, SYGVKD. This CDR3 comprises 15 residues. V was clipped by 4 bases and J by 4 bases; unmatched bases: 7.

The chain couples TRBV12-3 or TRBV12-4 to TRBJ2-5; D ambiguous. The CDR3 extends over 12 amino acids. The V end was cut by 3 bases, the J end by 1 base, with 3 bases between. The CDR3 protein is CASSFLQETQYF. Written as DNA, the CDR3 is TGTGCCAGCAGTTTTCTCCAAGAGACCCAGTACTTC.

The genes are TRBV12-5 and TRBJ1-1; D gene uncertain. The V and J ends lost 1 base and 1 base respectively, with 10 bases between them. The CDR3 spans 15 residues. Germline CDR1 and CDR2: LGHNT and FRNRAP. In DNA form, the CDR3 reads TGTGCTAGTGGTTTGGAAGCCATCGCGAACACTGAAGCTTTCTTT. It codes for CASGLEAIANTEAFF.

V gene TRBV30 combines with J gene TRBJ1-1, with 7 bases aligning to TRBD1. J lost 1 base, V lost 2 bases, and 4 bases had no gene match. The CDR3 has 14 amino acids. Germline V gene lookup returns CDR1 GTSNPN and CDR2 SVGIG (reference sequence). DNA of the CDR3: TGTGCCTGGAGTCCGGGACAGACGAACACTGAAGCTTTCTTT. Its translation is CAWSPGQTNTEAFF.

This chain uses TRBV5-5 with TRBJ1-5; D not certain. The CDR3 loop spans 17 amino acids. The ends were cut back, 0 bases at V and 4 bases at J, with 17 bases in the middle. In germline, CDR1 is SGHKS, CDR2 YYEKEE (reference sequence). CDR3 in amino acids: CASSLGSLAGRNQPQHF. For the CDR3, the DNA is TGTGCCAGCAGCTTGGGCAGTCTGGCAGGAAGAAATCAGCCCCAGCATTTT.

The genes are TRBV7-2 and TRBJ2-5; 8 bases map to TRBD2. Trimming cost V 0 bases and J 2 bases; bases outside gene matches: 2. CDR1 and CDR2 from the germline V gene are SGHTA and FQGNSA. The CDR3 runs 15 residues. CDR3 DNA sequence: TGTGCCAGCAGCTTAGCAGCGGGGGTACAAGAGACCCAGTACTTC. The encoded protein is CASSLAAGVQETQYF.

The CDR3 here is CASSRQGWGTDTQYF. CDR3 coding DNA: TGCGCCAGCAGTCGACAGGGTTGGGGCACAGATACGCAGTATTTT. The chain is built from TRBV4-1 and TRBJ2-3; TRBD1 agrees at 7 bases. Germline V CDR1 and CDR2: MGHRA, YSYEKL. This CDR3 is built from 15 residues. V lost 6 bases to trimming and J lost 1 base; unmatched junction nucleotides: 7.

This chain links TRBV6-6 with TRBJ1-1; D unclear. V was trimmed by 4 bases and J by 1 base, leaving 10 bases between them. Looked up from germline, CDR1 is MNHNY and CDR2 is SVGAGI (reference sequence). CDR3 length equals 14 residues. CDR3 protein: CASSFTPGNTEAFF. CDR3 nucleotides: TGTGCCAGCAGTTTTACACCTGGGAACACTGAAGCTTTCTTT.

V and J are TRBV19 and TRBJ2-5; possible D gene TRBD1, 5 bases. V lost 5 bases, J lost 2 bases, and 12 bases lay in between. The CDR3 totals 14 residues. Germline assignment: CDR1 LNHDA and CDR2 SQIVND (reference sequence). CDR3 bases: TGTGCCAGTAGTCTCCAGGGCAGACAAGAGACCCAGTACTTC. Its protein is CASSLQGRQETQYF.

V and J are TRBV3-1 (or the pseudogene TRBV3-2) and TRBJ2-2, with TRBD2 matching over 8 bases. CDR3 length: 16 residues. Germline CDR1 reads LGHDT; CDR2 reads YNNKEL (reference sequence). J lost 6 bases, V lost 0 bases, and 6 bases had no gene match. Written as DNA, the CDR3 is TGTGCCAGCAGCCAAGATCTTGGCGGGGGGCCCGGGGAGCTGTTTTTT. Amino acid sequence: CASSQDLGGGPGELFF.

This clone was counted ten times or more. The V call is TRBV6-5, the J call TRBJ1-4, with a weak D call TRBD1 (6 bases). The V and J ends lost 0 bases and 4 bases respectively, with 12 bases between them. Germline V gene sequence: CDR1 MNHEY, CDR2 SVGAGI. The CDR3 loop spans 16 amino acids. DNA of the CDR3: TGTGCCAGCAGTTACTCGAGGGACATCTATAATGAAAAACTGTTTTTT. Translation gives CASSYSRDIYNEKLFF.

The chain has TRBV10-2 and TRBJ2-7; 8 bases line up with TRBD1. The V gene end was trimmed by 6 bases and the J gene end by 3 bases; junction bases not matched to a gene: 7. CDR1 WSHSY and CDR2 SAAADI come from the germline V gene. CDR3 size: 14 residues. The CDR3 DNA follows: TGCGCCAGCAGAGATACGACAGGGGACTACGAGCAGTACTTC. Amino acid sequence: CASRDTTGDYEQYF.

Of note for this clone: The same CDR3 is also encoded by other DNA sequences in this sample. The chain joins TRBV29-1 to TRBJ2-7; TRBD2 matches 12 bases. Germline lookup yields CDR1 SQVTM and CDR2 ANQGSEA. V shed 6 bases, J shed 7 bases, and the junction held 4 bases outside the gene matches. The CDR3 covers 12 residues. As DNA, the CDR3 is TGCAGCGTGACTAGCGGGGGATATGAGCAGTACTTC. Its translation is CSVTSGGYEQYF.

The chain couples TRBV9 to TRBJ2-3; 8 positions match TRBD1. V lost 3 bases and J lost 3; bases outside the gene matches: 3. CDR1 and CDR2 (germline): SGDLS, YYNGEE. The CDR3 runs to 14 residues. CDR3 sequence (DNA): TGTGCCAGCAGCGCCAGGACAGGGACAGATACGCAGTATTTT. It specifies CASSARTGTDTQYF. The full variable domain, completed using reference TRBV9 and TRBJ2-3, is DSGVTQTPKHLITATGQRVTLRCSPRSGDLSVYWYQQSLDQGLQFLIQYYNGEERAKGNILERFSAQQFPDLHSELNLSSLELGDSALYFCASSARTGTDTQYFGPGTRLTVL.

V gene TRBV7-9 combines with J gene TRBJ2-7; the match to TRBD1 covers 9 bases. CDR3 size: 16 residues. Germline V gene lookup returns CDR1 SEHNR and CDR2 FQNEAQ (reference sequence). Germline trimming cut 4 bases from V and 4 bases from J; bases unmatched to any gene: 11. The CDR3 DNA follows: TGTGCCAGCAGCTCAAGAACCGGGACAGGGTGGTACGAGCAGTACTTC. It yields the protein CASSSRTGTGWYEQYF.